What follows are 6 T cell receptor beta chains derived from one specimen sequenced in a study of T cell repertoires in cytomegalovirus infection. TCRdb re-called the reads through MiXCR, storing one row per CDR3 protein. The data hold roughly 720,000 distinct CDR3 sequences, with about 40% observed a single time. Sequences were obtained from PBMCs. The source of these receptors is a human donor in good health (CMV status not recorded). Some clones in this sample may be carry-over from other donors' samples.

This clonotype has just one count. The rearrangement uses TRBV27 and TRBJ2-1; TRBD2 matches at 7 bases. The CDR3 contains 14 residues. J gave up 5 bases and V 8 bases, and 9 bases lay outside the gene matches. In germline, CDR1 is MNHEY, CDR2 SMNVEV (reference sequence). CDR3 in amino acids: CASSRLAGHNEQFF. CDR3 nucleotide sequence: TGTGCCAGCTCGAGACTAGCAGGCCACAATGAGCAGTTCTTC.

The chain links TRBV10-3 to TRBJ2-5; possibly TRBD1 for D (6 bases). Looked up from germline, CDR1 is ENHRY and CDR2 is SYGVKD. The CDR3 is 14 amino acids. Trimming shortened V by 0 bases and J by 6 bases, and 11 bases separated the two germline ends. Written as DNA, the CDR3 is TGTGCCATCAGTGAGTCAGTGGGGGCAAAGACCCAGTACTTC. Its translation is CAISESVGAKTQYF.

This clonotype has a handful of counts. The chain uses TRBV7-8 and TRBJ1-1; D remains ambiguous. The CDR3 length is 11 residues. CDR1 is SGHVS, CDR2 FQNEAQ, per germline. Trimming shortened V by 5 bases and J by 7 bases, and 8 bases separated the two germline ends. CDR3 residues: CASSVGNEAFF. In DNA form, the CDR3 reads TGTGCCAGCAGCGTCGGGAATGAAGCTTTCTTT.

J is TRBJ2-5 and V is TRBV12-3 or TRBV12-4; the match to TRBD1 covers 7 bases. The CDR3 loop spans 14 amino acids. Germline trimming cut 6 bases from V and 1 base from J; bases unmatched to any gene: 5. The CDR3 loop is CASRLTGFQETQYF. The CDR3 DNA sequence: TGTGCCAGCAGACTGACAGGGTTCCAAGAGACCCAGTACTTC.

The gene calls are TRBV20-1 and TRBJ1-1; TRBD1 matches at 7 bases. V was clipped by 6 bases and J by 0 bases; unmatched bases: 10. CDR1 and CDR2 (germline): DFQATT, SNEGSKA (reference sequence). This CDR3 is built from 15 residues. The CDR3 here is CSARGAGGMNTEAFF. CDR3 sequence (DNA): TGCAGTGCCCGGGGGGCAGGGGGGATGAACACTGAAGCTTTCTTT.

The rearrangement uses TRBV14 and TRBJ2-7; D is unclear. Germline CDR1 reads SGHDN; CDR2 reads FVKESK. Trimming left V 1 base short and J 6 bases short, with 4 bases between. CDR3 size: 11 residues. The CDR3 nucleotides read TGTGCCAGCAGCCAAGGTCCCGAGCAGTACTTC. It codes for CASSQGPEQYF.